This T cell receptor (beta chain) appears in the sequencing data of a study of OX40 agonist ivuxolimab in advanced cancers. For the study in its entirety: The costimulatory receptor OX40 (CD134) was targeted by ivuxolimab, a fully human IgG2 agonistic monoclonal antibody. Intravenous ivuxolimab was administered to patients every 2 weeks at six dose levels: 0.01, 0.1, 0.3, 1.5, 3 and 10 mg/kg. In the dose-escalation cohort, approximately 82% of patients were male, and the mean age was around 60 years, with a range of about 23 to 90. Of the approximately 53 patients in dose escalation, some 20 had hepatocellular carcinoma, some 15 had melanoma, 9 had renal cell carcinoma and 9 had head and neck cancer. Patients were allowed to have had prior anti-PD-1, anti-PD-L1 or anti-CTLA-4 therapy, and roughly 40% of the dose-escalation patients had been treated with checkpoint inhibitors. Peripheral TCRbeta sequencing aimed to test whether ivuxolimab altered TCR sequence diversity and caused clonal T-cell expansion. Three dose-escalation patients achieved partial responses, one with hepatocellular carcinoma and two with cutaneous melanoma. The paper covers the monotherapy dose-escalation part of the phase I ivuxolimab trial, which included N of about 50 patients.

Genomic DNA was isolated from the sorted cells so that the TCRbeta CDR3 region could be sequenced. TCRbeta CDR3 regions were sequenced using the immunoSEQ Assay. TCRdb holds this immuneACCESS table with in-frame rearrangements only. Some clones are missing; in checked studies, unresolved V genes explain under half, and the rest has no known cause. This sample is represented by 45,000 to 60,000 clones; around 84% of them were singletons. The biggest ten clones account for around a quarter of the sample. A distance of 11 bases separates the germline ends of V and J, which lose 2 bases and 0 bases respectively. CDR1 and CDR2 are drawn from the germline V gene: SNHLY, FYNNEI. Measured from the cysteine to the phenylalanine, the CDR3 is 15 residues long. Just CDR3 DNA is preserved here, 45 bases in frame from base 1. Comment on this clone: It lacks a known antigen. No per-base quality is available; no much larger clone lies one base away.

Patients with a history of autoimmune disease or receiving systemic immunosuppression were excluded from the trial. Peripheral blood for TCR sequencing was drawn from every dose cohort at baseline, at cycle 4 day 1 and at cycle 7 day 1. Samples were obtained from an open-label, multicenter, first-in-human phase I dose-escalation trial of ivuxolimab. Adults with locally advanced or metastatic melanoma, renal cell, hepatocellular, or head and neck squamous cell carcinoma were enrolled in the trial. Before TCR sequencing, CD4+ T cells and CD8+ T cells from peripheral blood were sorted into separate populations. Study-level results and caveats: Low levels of normalized T-cell clonal expansion were also shown by some nonresponding patients. Which antigens the clonally expanded peripheral T cells were specific for was not determined. At doses of 0.1 to 3.0 mg/kg, clonal expansion of both CD4+ and CD8+ T cells in blood was seen between baseline and week 6. In the 0.1-3.0 mg/kg groups, partial responders were among the patients with the lowest normalized peripheral clonal expansion, particularly in CD8+ T cells. After ivuxolimab, CD8+ T cells had more expanded clones than CD4+ T cells on average.

The V and J segments used are TRBV2 and TRBJ2-7, with an unclear D gene assignment. The source material was CD4+ or CD8+ T cells sorted from blood, sampled in a trial of the OX40 agonist ivuxolimab. The source is an adult with an advanced solid tumor such as melanoma, head and neck, liver or kidney cancer. The DNA sequence follows: TGTGCCAGCAGTGAAAGCCCAGGAAGCTCCTACGAGCAGTACTTC. The encoded protein is CASSESPGSSYEQYF.